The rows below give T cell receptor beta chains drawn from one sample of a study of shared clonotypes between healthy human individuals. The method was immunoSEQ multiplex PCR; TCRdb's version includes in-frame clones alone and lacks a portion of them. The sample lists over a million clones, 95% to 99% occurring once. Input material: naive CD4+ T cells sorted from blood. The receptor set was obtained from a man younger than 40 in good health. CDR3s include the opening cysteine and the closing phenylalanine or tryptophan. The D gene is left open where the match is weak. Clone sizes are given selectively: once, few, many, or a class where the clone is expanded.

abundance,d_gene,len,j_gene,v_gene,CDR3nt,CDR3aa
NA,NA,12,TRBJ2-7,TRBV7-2,TGTGCCAGCAGCTTAGAGCGGTACGAGCAGTACTTC,CASSLERYEQYF
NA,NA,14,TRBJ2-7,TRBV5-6,TGTGCCAGCAGCTTTAACAGGGATCGCTACGAGCAGTACTTC,CASSFNRDRYEQYF
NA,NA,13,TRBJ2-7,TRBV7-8,TGTGCCAGCAGAGAGATTAGCTCCTACGAGCAGTACTTC,CASREISSYEQYF
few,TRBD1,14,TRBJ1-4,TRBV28,TGTGCCAGCAGTTCCGGGACAGAGAATGAAAAACTGTTTTTT,CASSSGTENEKLFF
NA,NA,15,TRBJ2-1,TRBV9,TGTGCCAGCAGCCCCCGAGTTGTAGGGACCAATGAGCAGTTCTTC,CASSPRVVGTNEQFF
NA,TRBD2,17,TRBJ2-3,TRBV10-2,TGCGCCAGCAGGTCGCCGGGACTAGCGGGAGAGGCAGATACGCAGTATTTT,CASRSPGLAGEADTQYF
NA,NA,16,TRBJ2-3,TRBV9,TGTGCCAGCAGCATCCGACCCGCGCTGTTCTCAGATACGCAGTATTTT,CASSIRPALFSDTQYF
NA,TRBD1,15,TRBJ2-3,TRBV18,TGTGCCAGCTCATCGACAGGGCCGAACACAGATACGCAGTATTTT,CASSSTGPNTDTQYF
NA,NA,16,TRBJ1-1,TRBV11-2,TGTGCCAGCAGCCCAGGGTTAATAAACAGAAACACTGAAGCTTTCTTT,CASSPGLINRNTEAFF
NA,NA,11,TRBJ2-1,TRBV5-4,TGTGCCAGCGGCAGGGACAATGAGCAGTTCTTC,CASGRDNEQFF
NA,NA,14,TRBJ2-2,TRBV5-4,TGTGCCAGCAGCCCACGGACTAACACCGGGGAGCTGTTTTTT,CASSPRTNTGELFF
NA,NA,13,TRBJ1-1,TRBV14,TGTGCCAGCAGCTTGCAGGGAAACACTGAAGCTTTCTTT,CASSLQGNTEAFF
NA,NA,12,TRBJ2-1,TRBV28,TGTGCCAGCAGGGGTCCCTACAATGAGCAGTTCTTC,CASRGPYNEQFF
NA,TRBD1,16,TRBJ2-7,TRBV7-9,TGTGCCAGCAGCCAAGCGGGACAGGGAGGGAGCTACGAGCAGTACTTC,CASSQAGQGGSYEQYF
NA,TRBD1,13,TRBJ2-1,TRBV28,TGTGCCAGCAGGAGGGACAGCTACAATGAGCAGTTCTTC,CASRRDSYNEQFF
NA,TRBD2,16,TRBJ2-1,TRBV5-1,TGCGCCAGCAACACTCTTGGAGCGGGAGTTAACAATGAGCAGTTCTTC,CASNTLGAGVNNEQFF
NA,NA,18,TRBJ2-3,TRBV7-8,TGTGCCAGCAGCTTAGATACGAGGGGGTACCCTAGCACAGATACGCAGTATTTT,CASSLDTRGYPSTDTQYF
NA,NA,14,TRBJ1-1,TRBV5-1,TGCGCCAGCAGCTTTTGGCAGGGAGAGAGTGAAGCTTTCTTT,CASSFWQGESEAFF
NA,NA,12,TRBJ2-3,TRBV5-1,TGCGCCAGCAGCTTTACGTTGGATACGCAGTATTTT,CASSFTLDTQYF
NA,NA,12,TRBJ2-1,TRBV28,TGTGCCAGCAGCCCCCTCTACAATGAGCAGTTCTTC,CASSPLYNEQFF
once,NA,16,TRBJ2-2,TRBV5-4,TGTGCCAGCAGCTTGGAGGGCAGGGGTTACACCGGGGAGCTGTTTTTT,CASSLEGRGYTGELFF
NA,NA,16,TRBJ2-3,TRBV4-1,TGCGCCAGCAGCCACCCCACCGGGACCCGCACAGATACGCAGTATTTT,CASSHPTGTRTDTQYF
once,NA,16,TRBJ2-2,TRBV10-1,TGCGCCAGCAGTGAACAACCCCACTCGAACACCGGGGAGCTGTTTTTT,CASSEQPHSNTGELFF
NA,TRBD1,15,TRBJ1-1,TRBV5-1,TGCGCCAGCAGCTCGCAGGGGGCGGGGAACACTGAAGCTTTCTTT,CASSSQGAGNTEAFF
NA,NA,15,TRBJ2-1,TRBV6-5,TGTGCCAGCAGTTCACTAGGGACTTCCTACAATGAGCAGTTCTTC,CASSSLGTSYNEQFF
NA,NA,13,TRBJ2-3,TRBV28,TGTGCCAGCAGTTCGGGACCCTCTGCCACGCAGTATTTT,CASSSGPSATQYF
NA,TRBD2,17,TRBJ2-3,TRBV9,TGTGCCAGCAGCGCCCGGACTAGCGGGAGAAGCACAGATACGCAGTATTTT,CASSARTSGRSTDTQYF
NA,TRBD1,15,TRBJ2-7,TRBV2,TGTGCCAGCAGCGGGACAGGGGCCTATCTTTACGAGCAGTACTTC,CASSGTGAYLYEQYF
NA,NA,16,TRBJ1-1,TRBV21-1,TGTGCCAGCAGCAAAGGGCCCCAGGGGGGGAACACTGAAGCTTTCTTT,CASSKGPQGGNTEAFF
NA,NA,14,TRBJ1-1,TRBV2,TGTGCCAGCAGAAGGGGGATAATGAACACTGAAGCTTTCTTT,CASRRGIMNTEAFF
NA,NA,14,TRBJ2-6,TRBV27,TGTGCCAGCAGCCGCTTCTCTGGGGCCAACGTCCTGACTTTC,CASSRFSGANVLTF
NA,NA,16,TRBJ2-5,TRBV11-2,TGTGCCAGCAGCTTACCCCGAACCACGGGAGAAGAGACCCAGTACTTC,CASSLPRTTGEETQYF
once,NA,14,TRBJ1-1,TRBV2,TGTGCCAGCAGTGGTAGGAGGCAGGACACTGAAGCTTTCTTT,CASSGRRQDTEAFF
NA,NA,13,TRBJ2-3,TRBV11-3,TGTGCCAGCAGCTTCACAAGCGGGGATACGCAGTATTTT,CASSFTSGDTQYF
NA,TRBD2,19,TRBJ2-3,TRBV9,TGTGCCAGCAGCGTAGTATGGCTAGCGGAGCGCTCTAGCACAGATACGCAGTATTTT,CASSVVWLAERSSTDTQYF
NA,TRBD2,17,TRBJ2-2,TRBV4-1,TGCGCCAGCAGCCAAGATGGGTGGGGTAGCGGGACCGGGGAGCTGTTTTTT,CASSQDGWGSGTGELFF
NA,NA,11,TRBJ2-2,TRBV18,TGTGCCAGCTCACCAGCCGGGGAGCTGTTTTTT,CASSPAGELFF
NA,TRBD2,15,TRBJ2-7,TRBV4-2,TGTGCCAGCAGCCAAGTTGCGGGAGTCGACTACGAGCAGTACTTC,CASSQVAGVDYEQYF
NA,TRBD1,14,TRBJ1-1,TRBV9,TGTGCCAGCAGCCCCCAGGGGGTGGGTACTGAAGCTTTCTTT,CASSPQGVGTEAFF
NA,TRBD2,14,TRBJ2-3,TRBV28,TGTGCCAGCAGCGGGGCGGGGGGCACAGATACGCAGTATTTT,CASSGAGGTDTQYF
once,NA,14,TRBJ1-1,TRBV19,TGTGCCAGCCACCGGGACGTGATCTCGTCTGAAGCTTTCTTT,CASHRDVISSEAFF
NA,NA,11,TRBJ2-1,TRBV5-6,TGTGCCAGCAGCTTTAGCAATGAGCAGTTCTTC,CASSFSNEQFF
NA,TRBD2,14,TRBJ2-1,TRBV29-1,TGCAGCGTTGGGCGAGCGGGGGAATACAATGAGCAGTTCTTC,CSVGRAGEYNEQFF
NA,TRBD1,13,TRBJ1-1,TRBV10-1,TGCGCCAGCAGTGGACAGGGGGGGACTGAAGCTTTCTTT,CASSGQGGTEAFF
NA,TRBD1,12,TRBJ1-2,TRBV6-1,TGTGCCAGCAGTCCTCGACAGGGGGTAAGGACCTTC,CASSPRQGVRTF
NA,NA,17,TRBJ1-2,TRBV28,TGTGCCAGCAGTTCCCTGGGGGATCGACCAATAGAACATGGCTACACCTTC,CASSSLGDRPIEHGYTF
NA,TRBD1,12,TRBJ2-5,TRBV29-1,TGCAGCGTCGGACAGGGGAGGGAGACCCAGTACTTC,CSVGQGRETQYF
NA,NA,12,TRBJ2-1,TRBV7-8,TGTGCCAGCAGCCCTACAGACAATGAGCAGTTCTTC,CASSPTDNEQFF
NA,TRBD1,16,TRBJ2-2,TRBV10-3,TGTGCCATCAGGATTACAGGGGGCCAGGGCACCGGGGAGCTGTTTTTT,CAIRITGGQGTGELFF
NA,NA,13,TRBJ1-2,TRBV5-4,TGTGCCAGCAGCTTGTGGCAGGCCGGGGGCTACACCTTC,CASSLWQAGGYTF
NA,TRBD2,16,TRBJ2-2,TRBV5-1,TGCGCCAGCAGCTCAAGACTAGCTGGGAACACCGGGGAGCTGTTTTTT,CASSSRLAGNTGELFF
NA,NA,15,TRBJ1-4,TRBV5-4,TGTGCCAGCAGCATTACAGGGCCCTTAGGTGAAAAACTGTTTTTT,CASSITGPLGEKLFF
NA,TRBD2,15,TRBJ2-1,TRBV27,TGTGCCAGCAGTTTAAGGGACTACGGACACAATGAGCAGTTCTTC,CASSLRDYGHNEQFF
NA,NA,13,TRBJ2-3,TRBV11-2,TGTGCCAGCAGCTTAGCCCCCTTGAATACGCAGTATTTT,CASSLAPLNTQYF